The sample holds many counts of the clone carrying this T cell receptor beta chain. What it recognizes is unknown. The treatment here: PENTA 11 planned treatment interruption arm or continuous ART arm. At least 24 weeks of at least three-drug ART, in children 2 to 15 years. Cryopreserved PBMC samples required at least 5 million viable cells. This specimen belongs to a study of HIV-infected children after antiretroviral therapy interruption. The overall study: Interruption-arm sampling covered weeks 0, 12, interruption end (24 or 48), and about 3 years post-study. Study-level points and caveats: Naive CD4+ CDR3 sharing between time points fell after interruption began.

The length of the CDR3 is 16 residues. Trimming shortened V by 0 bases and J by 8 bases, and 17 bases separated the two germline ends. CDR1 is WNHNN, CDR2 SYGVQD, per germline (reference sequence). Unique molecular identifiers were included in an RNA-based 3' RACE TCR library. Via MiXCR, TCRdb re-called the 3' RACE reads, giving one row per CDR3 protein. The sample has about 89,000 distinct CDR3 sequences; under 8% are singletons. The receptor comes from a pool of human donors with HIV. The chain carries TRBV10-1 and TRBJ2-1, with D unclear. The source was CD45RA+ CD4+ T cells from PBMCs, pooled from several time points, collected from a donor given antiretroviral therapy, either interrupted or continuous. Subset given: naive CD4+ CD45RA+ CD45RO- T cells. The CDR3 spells CASSESFEFSSDEQFF. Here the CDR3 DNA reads TGCGCCAGCAGTGAGTCCTTCGAGTTTAGCTCCGATGAGCAGTTCTTC.